What follows describes a single T cell receptor beta chain. The target of this receptor is not known. No much larger clone is present one base from it, and per-base qualities are unavailable. Cut back by 5 bases and 7 bases, the V and J ends lie 17 bases apart. Taken from the germline V gene, the CDR1 and CDR2 loops are MNHEY and SVGAGI. The CDR3 spans 14 residues, from the cysteine through the phenylalanine. Of the read, only the CDR3 DNA is kept; its 42 bases are in frame from base 1. This sample was taken from a study of cytomegalovirus exposure and HLA in healthy donors (dated by TCRdb to the late 2010s). In the study overall: According to an earlier analysis of a few hundred of the donors, about 179 million T cells yielded 95 million to 140 million unique TCR beta sequences and about 300 Gb of sequence data. Both class I and class II loci were covered by HLA typing, at four-digit resolution. Roughly 300 gigabases of sequencing data and 91 million or so unique TCR sequences made up an early release that covered 500 to 700 HLA-typed donors. The study was designed to test whether signatures of past pathogen exposure could be identified by cataloging public T cell receptors. The T cell repertoires of several hundred subjects were profiled by immunosequencing and related to cytomegalovirus serostatus. Along with the approximately 700-subject first cohort, a separate validation cohort of some 130 different subjects was used. Typing coverage differed by locus: A, B, C, DRB1 and DQB1 were typed in about 620-640 donors, DQA1 in roughly 510, DPA1 in over 600, and DPB1 in approximately 450. Rather than drawing on any new phenotypic data, the later analysis identified candidate immune exposures from TCR beta sequences and the way those sequences occurred across donors. In a later analysis, previously published TCR beta repertoires from 600 to 850 donors were re-analyzed and high-resolution HLA genotyping was added so that TCR occurrence patterns could be studied. Several DR-DQ haplotypes were treated as single units for association and clustering because of strong linkage in the cohort. An earlier analysis of 500 to 650 of the donors applied high-throughput TCR beta sequencing to assess whether each TCR beta V gene segment acted as functional or pseudogenic. A later genetic analysis used genome-wide SNP genotypes for about 65% of the 666 donors, treating that subset as a discovery cohort. On average, 235,054 unique TCR beta nucleotide sequences were sequenced per donor among some 430 genotyped donors of the cohort, with about 17% of those sequences being non-productive. The genetic ancestry cluster associated with self-reported Caucasian donors included 81% of the 398 genotyped donors. Alongside the repertoire data, information on donor age, sex, ethnicity and CMV serostatus was compiled. All discovery cohort repertoires had been generated on a single sequencing platform. High-throughput TCR immunosequencing, statistical association of individual TCRs with disease status, and machine learning were combined to predict cytomegalovirus infection status.

Libraries were prepared through the immunoSEQ multiplex PCR assay. The multiplex PCR relied on a mix of 60 forward primers for TCR Vbeta segments and 13 reverse primers for TCR Jbeta segments. The CDR3 region of rearranged TCR beta genes was amplified from genomic DNA with a multiplex PCR assay. The Illumina HiSeq System was used to sequence the amplified TCR beta libraries as 87-base-pair reads. Under the source paper's analysis protocol: In a later analysis, tens of millions of unique TCR beta chains were counted across the roughly 610 repertoires, and approximately 11 million of these chains were shared by at least two donors. A nearest-neighbor algorithm error-corrected the raw reads and collapsed the reads into unique sequences, merging closely related sequences to remove PCR and sequencing errors. Alignment of CDR3 sequences to IMGT reference sequences was used to assign V, D and J gene segments. For a sequence to be retained, a match of at least six nucleotides was required to both a V gene segment and a J gene segment. Rearrangements were classified as productive when the CDR3 lacked stop codons and remained in frame with V and J, and all other rearrangements were classified as non-productive. CDR3 was defined according to IMGT convention as the region running from the second conserved V-encoded cysteine to the conserved J-encoded phenylalanine. Sequences without an unambiguous match to a single V gene segment were excluded from the earlier analysis of 450 to 650 of the donors. In an earlier analysis of several hundred of the donors, a V segment was called functional when productive rearrangements were above 56.7%, and segregating when the standard deviation between donors exceeded 5%. A statistical classification framework was developed to diagnose cytomegalovirus status using the catalog of TCR beta chain sequences. A later analysis assigned V and J genes by comparing TCR nucleotide sequences with IMGT/GENE-DB human TR gene sequences. The TCRdist pipeline was used in a later analysis to assign CDR3 sequences and most-parsimonious VDJ recombination scenarios. A later analysis defined each TCR beta chain by its CDR3 amino acid sequence plus V-gene family, and excluded reads lacking a unique V-gene family. In a later analysis, some 600 highly shared, low-generation-probability nucleotide sequences were removed to address suspected cross-contamination and a sequencing artifact. In a later analysis, a clonal expansion index for each public chain was calculated from normalized within-repertoire ranks of inferred template counts. In a later analysis, generation probabilities were computed using a VDJ recombination model fitted to out-of-frame rearrangements, and the results were checked against IGoR. A later analysis scored TCR-TCR, TCR-HLA and TCR-CMV co-occurrence with hypergeometric tests, applying a repertoire-size bias correction to TCR pairs. To estimate false discovery rates, a later analysis permuted the HLA or CMV assignments 20 times. In a later analysis, co-occurring TCRs were grouped using DBSCAN, and TCRdist sequence similarity was added for clustering within HLA-allele-positive subsets. For co-occurrence clustering, repertoires with fewer than 30,000 or more than 120,000 public chains were excluded, along with five repertoires with anomalous nucleotide sharing. As stored in TCRdb, this immuneACCESS dataset retains in-frame rearrangements with V and J assigned. A fraction of the clones does not appear; measured against another copy, unresolved V genes explain less than half of the discrepancy, and the remainder lacks a known reason. V and J calls plus clone size are reproduced from that table; the DNA served to infer D and trimming. The sample yields some 120,000 clones; about 80% were counted once. Just over 1% of the sample is in the top ten clones.

The cohort was made up of under 800 healthy bone marrow donors. At the time of sampling, all cohort members were nominally healthy, though unrecorded immune exposures were likely present. CMV serostatus was positive for about 300 and negative for 352 of the 666 cohort members, and was not recorded for this donor. Each donor provided a peripheral blood sample, and peripheral blood mononuclear cells were used for TCR beta sequencing. The Qiagen DNeasy Blood Extraction Kit was used to extract genomic DNA from the blood cell samples. Study-level results and caveats: A further reported finding was that TCR beta sequences accurately predicted the HLA-A and HLA-B alleles for most subjects in the first cohort. Correlated functional status among segregating V segments might be attributable to linkage disequilibrium, but an unknown experimental factor could not be ruled out. Because counts were too low, seventeen rarely observed V segments, including chromosome 9 orphons, were left out of the earlier analysis of over 550 of the donors. In an earlier analysis of some 500 of the donors, most TCR beta V segments appeared in productive rearrangements about 90% or about 30% of the time, broadly matching IMGT annotations. A later analysis found that HLA-associated TCR beta chains were more clonally expanded and had lower generation probabilities than equally common non-associated chains. Assigning TCR associations to individual alleles was difficult when HLA alleles, especially DR and DQ, strongly co-occurred. Compared with the approximately 670-donor mean, donors in an Asian-associated ancestry cluster had fewer N-insertions in productive TCRs, according to a later genetic analysis. According to a later analysis, most CMV-associated TCR beta chains appeared to be HLA-restricted, and the HLA associations seemed to be driven largely by CMV exposure. While some public TCRs were present in many individuals, most TCR sequences turned up only very rarely across donors. A later analysis associated 15,000 or so TCR beta sequences with specific HLA alleles at a false discovery rate of 0.05. According to a later analysis, parvovirus B19, influenza, CMV and Epstein-Barr virus appeared linked to several top co-occurrence clusters. A few of the identified cytomegalovirus-associated TCR beta chains were confirmed in vitro to be specific for cytomegalovirus antigens. In both the original and validation cohorts, the classifier was reported to diagnose cytomegalovirus status with high specificity and sensitivity. Some IMGT-functional V segments, including TRBV6-2 and TRBV6-3, could not be distinguished by the 87-base-pair reads and were therefore excluded. According to a later analysis, TCR association rates differed among HLA loci, with DRB1 alleles showing the most associated TCRs and HLA-C alleles showing the fewest. Sequencing depth was assumed to be roughly uniform across donors in the presence/absence analyses, though that assumption may not hold. Immune exposure information for the cohort was limited to CMV serostatus. Because some donors lacked HLA typing at each locus, the association tests relied only on the typed subset. A cluster of highly shared sequence variants was judged likely to represent a technical artifact of the sequencing pipeline. The cohort was sequenced for TCR beta chains only, and without alpha or paired-chain data the features that could be detected were limited. According to the authors, the approach could potentially be generalized to other disease states and immunological phenotypes. An association between a missense DCLRE1C variant and V-gene and J-gene trimming of TCR beta chains was found in a later genetic analysis and replicated in an independent cohort. In the study, around 150 TCR beta chains were listed as associated with cytomegalovirus.

The sequencing sample was made of PBMCs. This TCR was sampled from a human donor in good health. This receptor chain uses TRBV6-5 and TRBJ1-2; tentative D gene TRBD1, with 5 bases matching. CDR3 sequence: CASSELISGIGYTF. The sequenced DNA is TGTGCCAGCAGTGAACTTATCTCAGGGATTGGCTACACCTTC.